This TCR beta chain was documented in a study of blood T cell repertoires in COVID-19. Across the study: Sites across the United States, Italy and Spain contributed samples from acute and convalescent COVID-19. T cells, B-cell-depleted T cells, or PBMCs supplied cDNA or gDNA.

Per the study methods: Reference gene primer amplification gave estimated nucleated cell counts. Some clones are missing from TCRdb's copy, which holds only in-frame ones; the method was immunoSEQ multiplex PCR. That table supplies the V and J calls and clone size; D and trimming were determined from the DNA. The sample lists about 75,000 clones, almost 90% occurring once. This CDR3 region has 17 residues. Trimming left V 0 bases short and J 10 bases short, with 19 bases between. From germline, CDR1 is SGHDN and CDR2 FVKESK. The chain links TRBV14 to TRBJ1-6; D is uncertain. This receptor was taken from a human donor in a cohort sampled during active COVID-19. The specimen was peripheral blood. This CDR3 reads CASSQDFGVRGGSPLHF. In DNA form, the CDR3 reads TGTGCCAGCAGCCAAGACTTCGGGGTGAGAGGAGGATCACCCCTCCACTTT.